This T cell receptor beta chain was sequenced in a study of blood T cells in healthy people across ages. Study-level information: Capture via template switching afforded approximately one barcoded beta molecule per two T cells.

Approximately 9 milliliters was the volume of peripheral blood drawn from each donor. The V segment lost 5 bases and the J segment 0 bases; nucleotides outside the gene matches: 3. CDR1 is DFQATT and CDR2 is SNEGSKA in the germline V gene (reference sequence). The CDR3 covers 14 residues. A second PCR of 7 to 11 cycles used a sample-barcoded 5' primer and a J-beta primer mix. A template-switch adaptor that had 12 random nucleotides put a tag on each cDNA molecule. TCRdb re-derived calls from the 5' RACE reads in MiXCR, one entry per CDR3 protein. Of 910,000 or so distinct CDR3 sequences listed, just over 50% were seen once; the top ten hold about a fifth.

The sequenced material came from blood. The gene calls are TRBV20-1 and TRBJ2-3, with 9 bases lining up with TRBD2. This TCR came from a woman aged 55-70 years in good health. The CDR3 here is CSAPSGVSTDTQYF. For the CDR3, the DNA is TGCAGTGCTCCTAGCGGGGTTAGCACAGATACGCAGTATTTT.